This T cell receptor (beta chain) was obtained from a study of blood T cell repertoires in COVID-19. Measured with immunoSEQ multiplex PCR; TCRdb has only the in-frame clones, and not every one. The sample has some 110,000 clones, around four fifths seen once; the top ten hold 6%. Per the germline V gene, CDR1 is LNHDA and CDR2 is SQIVND (reference sequence). The CDR3 has 15 residues. With 3 bases removed from V and 0 bases from J, the gap between germline ends came to 12 bases. The sequenced material came from peripheral blood. This TCR was recovered from a man at least 80 years old with COVID-19, enrolled during active disease. The chain links TRBV19 to TRBJ2-7, with D possibly matching TRBD2 (6 bases). The CDR3 is CASSMLGRPSYEQYF. The CDR3 DNA reads TGTGCCAGTAGTATGCTCGGGAGACCCTCCTACGAGCAGTACTTC.